Below are 27 T cell receptor beta chains sequenced from a single sample in a study of blood T cell repertoires in COVID-19. Only in-frame clones appear in the TCRdb table, and some are missing; sequencing was by immunoSEQ multiplex PCR. The data contain 150,000 or so clones, over 70% of them singletons. The source material was peripheral blood. The receptors were gathered from a man aged 80 or over with acute or convalescent COVID-19.

The chain recombines TRBV19 with TRBJ1-4, with D possibly TRBD1 on 6 matching bases. This CDR3 is 15 amino acids long. The germline V gene has CDR1 LNHDA and CDR2 SQIVND (reference sequence). V dropped 5 bases and J dropped 1 base, with 11 bases sitting between them. CDR3 in DNA: TGTGCCAGTAGTCGGACCAGGGGAACTAATGAAAAACTGTTTTTT. Its translation is CASSRTRGTNEKLFF. Full variable domain (rest looked up from reference TRBV19 and TRBJ1-4): DGGITQSPKYLFRKEGQNVTLSCEQNLNHDAMYWYRQDPGQGLRLIYYSQIVNDFQKGDIAEGYSVSREKKESFPLTVTSAQKNPTAFYLCASSRTRGTNEKLFFGSGTQLSVL.

The rearrangement joins TRBV7-2 to TRBJ2-5, with a tentative D call TRBD1 (7 bases). This CDR3 region has 16 residues. Germline-derived CDR1 and CDR2 are SGHTA and FQGNSA. V lost 1 base and J lost 1, with 13 bases in between. CDR3 sequence (DNA): TGTGCCAGCAGCTTAGGGGGCAGGGGGGCCCAAGAGACCCAGTACTTC. It translates to CASSLGGRGAQETQYF. Filled out from reference TRBV7-2 and TRBJ2-5, the complete variable domain reads GAGVSQSPSNKVTEKGKDVELRCDPISGHTALYWYRQSLGQGLEFLIYFQGNSAPDKSGLPSDRFSAERTGGSVSTLTIQRTQQEDSAVYLCASSLGGRGAQETQYFGPGTRLLVL.

This clone occurred once. V usage is TRBV24-1 and J usage is TRBJ2-1, with a weak D call TRBD2 (7 bases). The V gene's germline CDR1 is KGHDR and CDR2 SFDVKD. The CDR3 is 15 amino acids. The ends were cut back, 3 bases at V and 9 bases at J, with 17 bases in the middle. CDR3 residues: CATSDILGGGGEQFF. The CDR3, as DNA: TGTGCCACCAGTGATATTTTAGGGGGGGGCGGTGAGCAGTTCTTC.

This chain connects TRBV28 to TRBJ2-7; D is undetermined. V dropped 1 base and J dropped 2 bases, with 9 bases sitting between them. Looked up from germline, CDR1 is MDHEN and CDR2 is SYDVKM. This CDR3 spans 14 amino acids. DNA of the CDR3: TGTGCCAGCAGTTTATTGGTAGCAACCTACGAGCAGTACTTC. Amino acids: CASSLLVATYEQYF.

This chain links TRBV28 with TRBJ2-7; D possibly corresponds to TRBD2 (6 bases). V was cut by 11 bases and J by 5 bases, with 16 bases left in between. Germline-derived CDR1 and CDR2 are MDHEN and SYDVKM. The CDR3 is 12 residues long. The CDR3 coding sequence is TGTGCCTCGAGACGCGGGAACAACGAGCAGTACTTC. Amino acid sequence: CASRRGNNEQYF.

The genes are TRBV9 and TRBJ1-6; D is unclear. Trimming left V 4 bases short and J 8 bases short, with 13 bases between. Germline assignment: CDR1 SGDLS and CDR2 YYNGEE. This CDR3 region has 14 residues. Here the CDR3 reads CASSHANSDSPLHF. The DNA for the CDR3 is TGTGCCAGCAGCCATGCGAACTCGGATTCACCCCTCCACTTT. Supplemented by reference TRBV9 and TRBJ1-6, the full variable domain reads DSGVTQTPKHLITATGQRVTLRCSPRSGDLSVYWYQQSLDQGLQFLIQYYNGEERAKGNILERFSAQQFPDLHSELNLSSLELGDSALYFCASSHANSDSPLHFGNGTRLTVT.

The V gene is TRBV5-8, the J gene TRBJ1-2, with TRBD1 matching over 7 bases. V trimming: 3 bases; J trimming: 6 bases; junction bases outside the gene matches: 8. CDR3 length: 14 amino acids. Germline CDR1 reads SGHTS; CDR2 reads YDEGEE. The CDR3, as DNA: TGTGCCAGCAGCTCACTACAGGGGCTCAATGGCTACACCTTC. It encodes CASSSLQGLNGYTF. Variable domain in full (rest from reference TRBV5-8 and TRBJ1-2): EAGVTQSPTHLIKTRGQQATLRCSPISGHTSVYWYQQALGLGLQFLLWYDEGEERNRGNFPPRFSGRQFPNYSSELNVNALELEDSALYLCASSSLQGLNGYTFGSGTRLTVV.

The rearrangement joins TRBV19 to TRBJ2-6, with TRBD1 as a possible D gene (6 bases). Germline CDR1 is LNHDA and CDR2 is SQIVND (reference sequence). Trimming took 7 bases from V and 0 from J, leaving 13 bases between them. The CDR3 totals 16 residues. CDR3 in amino acids: CASNGQLLSGANVLTF. The CDR3 bases are TGTGCCAGTAACGGACAGCTTCTCTCTGGGGCCAACGTCCTGACTTTC.

Notes on this clone: This CDR3 is also generated by other DNA sequences in the sample. The genes are TRBV29-1 and TRBJ1-1, with D possibly being TRBD1 (5 bases). From germline, CDR1 is SQVTM and CDR2 ANQGSEA. The CDR3 is 13 residues long. The V end was cut by 4 bases, the J end by 2 bases, with 11 bases between. CDR3 in DNA: TGCAGCGTTGCGGCAGGGTCTAACACTGAAGCTTTCTTT. It specifies CSVAAGSNTEAFF.

This clone showed up just once. Germline is not matched at one junction end, which may reflect a read error. This sequence joins TRBV12-5 and TRBJ2-1; no definite D call. Per the germline V gene, CDR1 is LGHNT and CDR2 is FRNRAP. CDR3 size: 12 residues. The CDR3 DNA follows: TGTGCTAGTGGTTTGACCTACAGTGAGCAGTTCTTC. It is translated as CASGLTYSEQFF.

The J gene is TRBJ1-5, the V gene TRBV7-8; 9 bases are shared with TRBD1. The CDR3 runs to 15 residues. J was trimmed by 5 bases and V by 4 bases; bases with no gene match: 6. Germline V CDR1 and CDR2: SGHVS, FQNEAQ. Here the CDR3 DNA reads TGTGCCAGCAGCTCGCTGGACAGGGGAGATCAGCCCCAGCATTTT. This sequence encodes CASSSLDRGDQPQHF.

This clone has just one count. This chain joins TRBV29-1 and TRBJ1-1; TRBD1 agrees at 7 bases. There are 14 residues in the CDR3. Trimming at V came to 4 bases and at J to 4 bases, leaving 9 bases not matched to a gene. Germline-derived CDR1 and CDR2 are SQVTM and ANQGSEA. The CDR3 DNA reads as TGCAGCGTTGCCCCACAGGGGCGCGGCACTGAAGCTTTCTTT. It specifies CSVAPQGRGTEAFF.

This chain links TRBV16 with TRBJ2-1, with 12 positions matching TRBD2. Unmatched junction bases numbered 8, after V lost 2 bases and J lost 9 bases. CDR3 size: 16 residues. Germline CDR1 reads KGHSY; CDR2 reads FQNENV. The CDR3 DNA is TGTGCCAGCAGCCAACTTGGACTAGCGGGATTGGGTGAGCAGTTCTTC. This encodes CASSQLGLAGLGEQFF.

The chain has TRBV6-2 or TRBV6-3 and TRBJ2-5, with 9 nucleotides matching TRBD1. From germline, CDR1 is MNHEY and CDR2 SVGEGT. J lost 0 bases, V lost 1 base, and 6 bases had no gene match. The CDR3 consists of 17 residues. CDR3 nucleotides: TGTGCCAGCAGTTACTACGGACAGGGGCTTTACCAAGAGACCCAGTACTTC. Protein product: CASSYYGQGLYQETQYF.

The V call is TRBV10-1, the J call TRBJ2-7, with 7 bases identical to TRBD2. In germline, CDR1 is WNHNN, CDR2 SYGVQD (reference sequence). The CDR3 extends over 16 amino acids. J lost 5 bases, V lost 2 bases, and 12 bases had no gene match. The CDR3 DNA reads TGCGCCAGCAGTGAGACGAGGACTAGTCTTCGGGACGAGCAGTACTTC. This gives the protein CASSETRTSLRDEQYF.

V is TRBV19 and J is TRBJ1-6; maybe TRBD1 (6 bases). Per the germline V gene, CDR1 is LNHDA and CDR2 is SQIVND (reference sequence). The CDR3 loop spans 15 amino acids. The ends were cut back, 11 bases at V and 6 bases at J, with 20 bases in the middle. CDR3 in amino acids: CAASQGHSVNSPLHF. The CDR3 DNA reads as TGTGCCGCCTCTCAGGGGCACAGCGTTAATTCACCCCTCCACTTT.

V usage is TRBV19 and J usage is TRBJ2-1, with 11 bases fitting TRBD1. This CDR3 is built from 16 residues. J was trimmed by 8 bases and V by 3 bases; bases with no gene match: 9. CDR1 is LNHDA, CDR2 SQIVND, per germline (reference sequence). CDR3 residues: CASSMAGTGGFDEQFF. The CDR3 DNA sequence: TGTGCCAGTAGTATGGCCGGGACAGGGGGGTTCGATGAGCAGTTCTTC. The full variable domain, with the rest looked up from reference TRBV19 and TRBJ2-1, is DGGITQSPKYLFRKEGQNVTLSCEQNLNHDAMYWYRQDPGQGLRLIYYSQIVNDFQKGDIAEGYSVSREKKESFPLTVTSAQKNPTAFYLCASSMAGTGGFDEQFFGPGTRLTVL.

This chain links TRBV27 with TRBJ2-3, with D unclear. V was trimmed by 4 bases and J by 2 bases, leaving 10 bases between them. Germline CDR1 and CDR2: MNHEY and SMNVEV (reference sequence). The CDR3 sequence is 14 residues long. Written as DNA, the CDR3 is TGTGCCAGCAGTTCGGAGCGAGTCACAGATACGCAGTATTTT. The encoded protein is CASSSERVTDTQYF.

The chain carries TRBV5-1 and TRBJ1-3; 8 nucleotides agree with TRBD1. CDR1 is SGHRS and CDR2 is YFSETQ in the germline V gene. This CDR3 region has 15 residues. The V gene end was trimmed by 4 bases and the J gene end by 4 bases; junction bases not matched to a gene: 7. DNA of the CDR3: TGCGCCAGCAGCCCCGCGGGGGACAGGGGAAACACCATATATTTT. It encodes CASSPAGDRGNTIYF.

In this sample, this clone turned up a few times. The rearrangement links TRBV15 to TRBJ2-1, with 16 bases identical to TRBD2. Germline CDR1 and CDR2: LNHNV and YYDKDF (reference sequence). Trimming removed 0 bases from V and 7 bases from J; junction bases left unmatched: 12. The CDR3 contains 20 residues. The CDR3 protein is CATSRDKPGTSGRDRNEQFF. The CDR3 coding sequence is TGTGCCACCAGCAGAGACAAACCTGGGACTAGCGGGAGGGATAGGAATGAGCAGTTCTTC. The variable domain in full, completed from reference TRBV15 and TRBJ2-1, reads DAMVIQNPRYQVTQFGKPVTLSCSQTLNHNVMYWYQQKSSQAPKLLFHYYDKDFNNEADTPDNFQSRRPNTSFCFLDIRSPGLGDTAMYLCATSRDKPGTSGRDRNEQFFGPGTRLTVL.

DNA of the CDR3: TGTGCCAGCAGCTCGGGAGGTCTAGCGGGAGTTCGAACCGGGGAGCTGTTTTTT. Translation gives CASSSGGLAGVRTGELFF. This chain links TRBV9 with TRBJ2-2; 10 bases match TRBD2. J lost 5 bases, V lost 4 bases, and 14 bases had no gene match. The CDR3 runs 18 residues. From germline, CDR1 is SGDLS and CDR2 YYNGEE.

The DNA of the CDR3 is TGCGCCAGCATGGGCAGCGGGGCCAAAAACATTCAGTACTTC. Amino acids: CASMGSGAKNIQYF. The J gene is TRBJ2-4, the V gene TRBV4-1, with TRBD2 as a possible D gene (6 bases). V lost 7 bases and J 1 base, leaving 11 bases between the germline ends. The germline CDR1 and CDR2 sequences are MGHRA and YSYEKL. The CDR3 extends over 14 amino acids.

The sample holds one count of this clone. This chain uses TRBV5-5 with TRBJ1-5; D gene uncertain. The germline CDR1 and CDR2 sequences are SGHKS and YYEKEE (reference sequence). CDR3 length: 14 residues. Trimming took off 0 bases at V and 1 base at J, with 5 bases between the two ends. The CDR3 coding sequence is TGTGCCAGCAGCTTGGGGCTCAGCAATCAGCCCCAGCATTTT. Protein: CASSLGLSNQPQHF.

This clone has a handful of counts. The chain couples TRBV5-1 to TRBJ2-5, with 15 bases aligning to TRBD2. Germline loops: CDR1 SGHRS, CDR2 YFSETQ. After removal of 4 bases from V and 5 bases from J, the junction contained 6 bases not matched to a gene. The CDR3 extends over 16 amino acids. The DNA of the CDR3 is TGCGCCAGCAGCGTAGGACTAGCGGGAGGGCGGGAGACCCAGTACTTC. Its protein is CASSVGLAGGRETQYF.

The rearrangement uses TRBV24-1 and TRBJ1-5; no reliable D call. The V end lost 4 bases, the J end lost 0 bases, and 6 bases lay between the germline ends. CDR3 length: 14 residues. The V gene's germline CDR1 is KGHDR and CDR2 SFDVKD. The CDR3 here is CATSDQISNQPQHF. The CDR3 DNA follows: TGTGCCACCAGTGACCAGATTAGCAATCAGCCCCAGCATTTT.

This clone appeared a single time. V gene TRBV28 combines with J gene TRBJ2-7, with TRBD1 as a possible D gene (5 bases). This CDR3 has 14 amino acids. Germline assignment: CDR1 MDHEN and CDR2 SYDVKM. V was trimmed by 6 bases and J by 2 bases, leaving 14 bases between them. The CDR3 protein is CASSNYDRPYEQYF. CDR3 nucleotide sequence: TGTGCCAGCAGCAATTATGACAGACCCTACGAGCAGTACTTC.

The genes are TRBV5-4 and TRBJ2-3; 7 bases line up with TRBD1. There are 13 residues in the CDR3. The germline gives CDR1 SGHNT, CDR2 YYREEE (reference sequence). The trim removed 9 bases at V and 0 bases at J, leaving 4 bases unmatched. The CDR3 nucleotides are TGTGCCACCAAGACAGGGAGCACAGATACGCAGTATTTT. Amino acids: CATKTGSTDTQYF.